This TCR beta chain was sequenced during a study of cytomegalovirus exposure and HLA in healthy donors. With respect to this clone: Its antigen is currently unknown.

PCR employed 60 Vbeta and 13 Jbeta primers. Generated by immunoSEQ multiplex PCR, the TCRdb table keeps only in-frame clones and is missing some. The table shows about 150,000 clones, with roughly 80% occurring only once. Findings of the study overall: In a later analysis, TCR beta V- and J-gene trimming was associated with a missense DCLRE1C variant. A further, later analysis showed that HLA-associated TCR beta chains (compared with equally common others) were more clonally expanded. It was taken for granted in presence/absence analyses that sequencing depth across donors was roughly uniform. Links to common viral pathogens appeared, in a later analysis, for several of the most significant clusters.

CDR3 size: 13 residues. Germline CDR1 is GTSNPN and CDR2 is SVGIG (reference sequence). Trimming stripped 1 base from V and 4 bases from J, with 8 bases between. The rearrangement uses TRBV30 and TRBJ1-5; perhaps TRBD1 as D (5 bases). The sample taken for sequencing was PBMCs. This receptor was obtained from a man aged 40-49 years in good health and CMV-seropositive. The CDR3 DNA reads TGTGCCTGGAGTGAGGACAATAATCAGCCCCAGCATTTT. Translated, it gives CAWSEDNNQPQHF.